This TCR beta chain was recovered during a study of T cell responses to AZD1222 COVID-19 vaccine. General observations from the study: Donors in the cohort were predominantly white British and more often female, and clonal diversity was possibly underestimated. AZD1222 recipients seropositive at baseline numbered only five to seven. After the peak T cell response, and only then, were repertoires sampled.

As for this clone: Its antigen is unknown.

The germline CDR1 and CDR2 sequences are SEHNR and FQNEAQ (reference sequence). CDR3 length: 16 amino acids. The V segment lost 4 bases and the J segment 2 bases; nucleotides outside the gene matches: 5. Some clones are missing from TCRdb's copy, which holds only in-frame ones; the method was immunoSEQ multiplex PCR. The sample contains 140,000 to 150,000 clones, over 80% of which appear only once. Sequences were derived from peripheral blood, sampled on day 0 of MenACWY control vaccination. The receptor comes from an adult in good health. The rearrangement links TRBV7-9 to TRBJ2-7; 13 bases fit TRBD2. The CDR3 bases are TGTGCCAGCAGCTCGCCGGGACTAGCGGGGACCTACGAGCAGTACTTC. It translates to CASSSPGLAGTYEQYF.